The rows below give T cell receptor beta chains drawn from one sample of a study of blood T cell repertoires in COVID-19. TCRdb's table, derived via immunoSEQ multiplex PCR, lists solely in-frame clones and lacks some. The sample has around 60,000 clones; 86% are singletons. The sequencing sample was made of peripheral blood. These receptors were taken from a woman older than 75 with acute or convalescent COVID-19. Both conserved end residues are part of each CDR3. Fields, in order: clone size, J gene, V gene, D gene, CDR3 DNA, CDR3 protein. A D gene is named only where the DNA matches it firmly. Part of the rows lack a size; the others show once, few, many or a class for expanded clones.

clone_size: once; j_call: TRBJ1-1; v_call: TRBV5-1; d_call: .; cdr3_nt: TGCGCCAGCAGCTTGTCCCGCCCGGGCACTGAAGCTTTCTTT; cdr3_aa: CASSLSRPGTEAFF
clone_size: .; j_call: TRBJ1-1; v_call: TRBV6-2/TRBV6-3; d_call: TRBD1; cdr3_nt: TGTGCCAGCAGTCCGAGGACAGGGACCCCTGAAGCTTTCTTT; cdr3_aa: CASSPRTGTPEAFF
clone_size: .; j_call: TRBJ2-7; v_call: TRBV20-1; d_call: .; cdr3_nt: TGCAGTGCTAGAGCTGGACATATGTACTTC; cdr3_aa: CSARAGHMYF
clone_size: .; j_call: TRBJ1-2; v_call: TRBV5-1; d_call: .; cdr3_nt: TGCGCCAGCAGCTTGGATTATGGGGCGGAGGGCTACACCTTC; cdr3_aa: CASSLDYGAEGYTF
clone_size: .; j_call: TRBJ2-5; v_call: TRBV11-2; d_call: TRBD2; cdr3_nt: TGTGCCAGCAGCTTAGGACTAGCGGGGGAGACCCAGTACTTC; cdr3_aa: CASSLGLAGETQYF
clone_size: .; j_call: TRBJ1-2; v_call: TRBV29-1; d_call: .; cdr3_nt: TGCAGCGTTGAGTTTTGGCAGGGTGGCGGCTACACCTTC; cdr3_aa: CSVEFWQGGGYTF
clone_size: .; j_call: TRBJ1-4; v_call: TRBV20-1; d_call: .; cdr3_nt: TGCAGTGCTGTATTTGATGAAAAACTGTTTTTT; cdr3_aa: CSAVFDEKLFF
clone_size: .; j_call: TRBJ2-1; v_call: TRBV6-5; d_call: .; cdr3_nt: TGTGCCAGCAGGGCGAGGGCCGGGTCCTACAATGAGCAGTTCTTC; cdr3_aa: CASRARAGSYNEQFF
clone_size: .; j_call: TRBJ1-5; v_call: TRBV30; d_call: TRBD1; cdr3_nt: TGTGCCTGGAGTGTAGTTGGACAGGGTAATCAGCCCCAGCATTTT; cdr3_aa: CAWSVVGQGNQPQHF
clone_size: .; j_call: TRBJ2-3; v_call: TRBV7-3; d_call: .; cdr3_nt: TGTGCCAGCAGCCGGACAGACCGGGCGGCAGATACGCAGTATTTT; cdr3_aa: CASSRTDRAADTQYF
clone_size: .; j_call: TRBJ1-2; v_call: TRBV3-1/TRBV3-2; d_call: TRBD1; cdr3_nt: TGTGCCAGCAGCCCCCTAGACAGGGTTCTGAGGGGCTACACCTTC; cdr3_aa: CASSPLDRVLRGYTF
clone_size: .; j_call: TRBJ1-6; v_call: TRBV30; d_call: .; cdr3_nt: TGTGCCTGGAGGGGCCCCTTACATAATTCACCCCTCCACTTT; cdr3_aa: CAWRGPLHNSPLHF
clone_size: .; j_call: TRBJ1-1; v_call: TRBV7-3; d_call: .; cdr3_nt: TGTGCCAGCAGCGTAAAACAGGGCACTGAAGCTTTCTTT; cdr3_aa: CASSVKQGTEAFF
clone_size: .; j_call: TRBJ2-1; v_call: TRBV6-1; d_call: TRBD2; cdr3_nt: TGTGCCAGCAGTGGCCAAGGACTAGCTGGGGTATACAATGAGCAGTTCTTC; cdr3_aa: CASSGQGLAGVYNEQFF
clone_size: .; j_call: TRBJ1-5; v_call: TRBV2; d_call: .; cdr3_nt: TGTGCCAGCAGTACTAACAGGGACCAGCCCCAGCATTTT; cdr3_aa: CASSTNRDQPQHF
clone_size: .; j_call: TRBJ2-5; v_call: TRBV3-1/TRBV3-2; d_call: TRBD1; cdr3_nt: TGTGCCAGCAGCCGCAACCCGGGGGACAGGGTTGAGACCCAGTACTTC; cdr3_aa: CASSRNPGDRVETQYF
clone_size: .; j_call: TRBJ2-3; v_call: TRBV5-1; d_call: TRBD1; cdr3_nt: TGCGCCAGCAGCACCGGGACAGGGGGAGCGGGTCTCCCCACAGATACGCAGTATTTT; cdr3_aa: CASSTGTGGAGLPTDTQYF
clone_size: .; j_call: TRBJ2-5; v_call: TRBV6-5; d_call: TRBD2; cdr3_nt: TGTGCCAGCAGTTATAGCGGGAGCCCAGAGACCCAGTACTTC; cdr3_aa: CASSYSGSPETQYF
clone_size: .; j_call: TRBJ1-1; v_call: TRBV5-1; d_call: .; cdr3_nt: TGCGCCAGCAGCTTGACACTCGCGGCGGAAGCTTTCTTT; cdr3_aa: CASSLTLAAEAFF
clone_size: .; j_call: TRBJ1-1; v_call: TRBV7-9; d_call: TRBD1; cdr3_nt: TGTGCCAGCAGCTACCTAATATCCCTCGGGACAGGGATTAACACTGAAGCTTTCTTT; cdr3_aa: CASSYLISLGTGINTEAFF
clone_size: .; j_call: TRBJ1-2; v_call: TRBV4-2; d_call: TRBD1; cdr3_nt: TGTGCCAGCAGCCTAGAGAAAGGGACAGCCTTATATGGCTACACCTTC; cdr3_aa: CASSLEKGTALYGYTF
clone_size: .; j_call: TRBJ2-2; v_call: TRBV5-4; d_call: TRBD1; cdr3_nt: TGTGCCAGCAGCGCCGGGACAGGGTACCCCGGGGAGCTGTTTTTT; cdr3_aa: CASSAGTGYPGELFF
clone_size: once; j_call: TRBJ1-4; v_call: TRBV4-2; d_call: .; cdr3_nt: TGTGCCAGCAGCTATCGACAGGACCTAGGGGAAAAACTGTTTTTT; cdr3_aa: CASSYRQDLGEKLFF
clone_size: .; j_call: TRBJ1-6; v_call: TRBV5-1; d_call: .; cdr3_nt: TGCGCCAGCAGCTTGTCGCGGGGTTGGAATTCACCCCTCCACTTT; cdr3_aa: CASSLSRGWNSPLHF
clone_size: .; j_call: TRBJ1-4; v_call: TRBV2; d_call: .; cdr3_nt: TGTGCCAGCAGTGAATGGGGGACAATCGGTGAAAAACTGTTTTTT; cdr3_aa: CASSEWGTIGEKLFF
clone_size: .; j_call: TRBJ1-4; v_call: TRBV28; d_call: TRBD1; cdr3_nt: TGTGCCAGCAGTTTCCGAACCCCAGGGGGAAAACTGTTTTTT; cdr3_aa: CASSFRTPGGKLFF
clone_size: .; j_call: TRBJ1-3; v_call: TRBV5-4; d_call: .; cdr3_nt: TGTGCCAGCAGTAGTGCGTCCGACTCTGGAAACACCATATATTTT; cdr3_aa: CASSSASDSGNTIYF
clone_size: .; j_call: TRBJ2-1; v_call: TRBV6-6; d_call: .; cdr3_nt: TGTGCCAGCAGTTACAGTGGGCAGGGCGCAAGTGAGCAGTTCTTC; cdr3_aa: CASSYSGQGASEQFF
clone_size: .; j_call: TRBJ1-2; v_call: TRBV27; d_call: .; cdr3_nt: TGTGCCAGCAGTTTCTTAGATAACTATGGCTACACCTTC; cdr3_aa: CASSFLDNYGYTF
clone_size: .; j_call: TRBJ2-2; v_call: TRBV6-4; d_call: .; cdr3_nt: TGTGCCAGCACCATCGGCGGCACCGGGGAGCTGTTTTTT; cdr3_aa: CASTIGGTGELFF
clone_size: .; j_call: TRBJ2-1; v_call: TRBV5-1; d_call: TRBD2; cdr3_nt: TGCGCCTCTGGACCGGGGGGACTGCTAGCGGGAGGGAATGAGCAGTTCTTC; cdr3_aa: CASGPGGLLAGGNEQFF
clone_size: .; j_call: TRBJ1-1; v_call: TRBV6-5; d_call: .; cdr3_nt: TGTGCCAGCAGTTACGACAGTTCTGAAGCTTTCTTT; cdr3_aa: CASSYDSSEAFF
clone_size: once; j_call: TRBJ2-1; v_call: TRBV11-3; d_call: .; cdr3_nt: TGTGCCAGCAGCCCCACGCCCGGGAGCTACAATGAGCAGTTCTTC; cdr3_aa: CASSPTPGSYNEQFF
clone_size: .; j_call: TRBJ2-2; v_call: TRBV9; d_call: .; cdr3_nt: TGTGCCAGCAGCGTAGTCGTTGACACCGGGGAGCTGTTTTTT; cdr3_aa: CASSVVVDTGELFF
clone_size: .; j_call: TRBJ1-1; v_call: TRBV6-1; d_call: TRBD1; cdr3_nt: TGTGCCAGCAGTGAACCCCGACAGGGGATGAACACTGAAGCTTTCTTT; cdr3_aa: CASSEPRQGMNTEAFF
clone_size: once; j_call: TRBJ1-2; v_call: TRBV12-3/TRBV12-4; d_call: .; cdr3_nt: TGTGCCAGCAGTTTCGGGGGAAGGCTGGACTTCTTC; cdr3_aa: CASSFGGRLDFF
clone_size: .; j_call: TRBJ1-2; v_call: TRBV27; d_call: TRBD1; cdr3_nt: TGTGCCAGCAGTTTTAGGTCAGGGGACAACAGGGGTAACTATGGCTACACCTTC; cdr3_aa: CASSFRSGDNRGNYGYTF
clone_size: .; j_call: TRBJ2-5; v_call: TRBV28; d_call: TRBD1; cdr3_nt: TGTGCCAGCAGTTACGACAGGGGCACCCAAGAGACCCAGTACTTC; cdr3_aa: CASSYDRGTQETQYF